This T cell receptor (beta chain) was captured in a study of T-cell memory formation after mild COVID-19. TCR alpha and TCR beta cDNA libraries carrying sample barcodes and UMIs were produced by 5'RACE using constant-segment primers. TCRdb passed the 5' RACE reads through MiXCR, listing each CDR3 protein once. Here the sample spans approximately 350,000 distinct CDR3 sequences, over 10% being singletons. Sequencing was done on a sample of PBMCs or a T cell subset sorted from them (not recorded which). The clonotype was recovered from a man aged 18 to 35 who had mild COVID-19 (a few samples of this study predate the infection). Cell type and time point are not known.

The CDR3 DNA sequence: TGCAGCGTTACAGGGGGGAGCTATGGCTACACCTTC. It codes for CSVTGGSYGYTF. The chain has TRBV29-1 and TRBJ1-2; TRBD1 matches at 8 bases. CDR3 length: 12 amino acids. Looked up from germline, CDR1 is SQVTM and CDR2 is ANQGSEA. Germline trimming cut 5 bases from V and 4 bases from J; bases unmatched to any gene: 3.